Sequencing of this T cell receptor beta chain was carried out in a study of shared clonotypes between healthy human individuals. Germline assignment: CDR1 SGHVS and CDR2 FQNEAQ. The CDR3 loop spans 14 amino acids. With 5 bases clipped from V and 4 bases from J, the junction kept 4 bases outside the gene matches. Data came from immunoSEQ multiplex PCR; TCRdb stores just in-frame clones and leaves some out. The sample has about 2.4 million clones, 93% seen once. This chain connects TRBV7-8 to TRBJ1-5, with TRBD1 matching over 8 bases. Source material: naive CD4+ T cells from PBMCs. As for subset: CD45RA+ positively selected. The sequence was obtained from a man aged 18 to 35 in good health. Some clones in this sample may be carry-over from other donors' samples. The CDR3 DNA reads TGTGCCAGCAGCATTCGACAGGGGAATCAGCCCCAGCATTTT. Protein sequence: CASSIRQGNQPQHF.